This TCR beta chain came from a study of CD8+CD57+ T cells in acquired aplastic anemia (dated by TCRdb to the late 2010s). A note on the overall study: A mean of about 3.2 ug of DNA, ranging from roughly 0.19 to 27.4 ug, was extracted from sorted CD4+ and CD8+ cells. Mean read counts for healthy donor samples were around 10 million for CD4+ cells and some 12 million for CD8+ cells.

In the study, sorted CD4+ and CD8+ blood T cells from patients with severe aplastic anemia and from healthy subjects underwent deep sequencing of TCR repertoires. Ficoll-Paque density gradient centrifugation was used to isolate peripheral blood mononuclear cells. Before DNA extraction, CD4+ and CD8+ T cells were sorted by FACS or by magnetic beads. Results and caveats for the whole study, not just this receptor: Around 27 CD8+ CDR3 sequences were found in both patients and controls but appeared to be highly expressed in patients and within the immunodominant clones of the patients. Patients and healthy controls showed no significant difference in CD8+ Simpson's diversity (P=0.060).

Trimming removed 2 bases from V and 0 bases from J, leaving 8 bases between the germline ends. The CDR1 and CDR2 encoded by the germline V gene are MGHDK and SYGVNS. Its CDR3 holds 15 amino acids, cysteine through phenylalanine. Only CDR3 DNA is held: 45 bases, read in frame from base 1. This clonotype was counted a single time. Its recognized antigen is unknown. No base quality information exists; no much larger clone differs at one position. One read alone lends weak support. Profiling of TCR beta VDJ combinations and CDR3 sequences used genomic DNA as the template. An Illumina HiSeq 2000 was the platform used for TCR repertoire sequencing. For the original study's pipeline: TRBV/TRBJ rearrangement plots, CDR3 size and DJ length profiles, and Simpson's diversity index were used to evaluate the repertoires. Whichever DNA sequence was most abundant in the deep sequencing data was defined as the immunodominant clone. CDR3 amino acid sequences were checked for sharing between subjects and were compared against published repertoires and the VDJdb database. Using fastp trimming at Q25 and MiXCR clonotype assembly, TCRdb reanalyzed the public sequencing data and kept in-frame beta chains. Duplicate CDR3 protein sequences are folded into a single record with the most common DNA and genes. None of the V and J calls come from the authors' own analysis; TCRdb made them. Across this sample there are some 190,000 distinct CDR3 sequences, with around half seen only once. The top ten clonotypes cover approximately 2.9% of the sample.

The source is a human donor in good health. The chain couples TRBV25-1 to TRBJ1-3, with a weak D call of TRBD1 (6 bases match). Sequencing used sorted CD4+, CD8+, or CD8+CD57+ T cells (not recorded which) from PBMCs. The DNA sequence is as follows: TGTGCCAGCAGTGAACAGGGGCCCTCTGGAAACACCATATATTTT. Translation gives CASSEQGPSGNTIYF. The CDR3, completed at both ends by the reference TRBV25-1 and TRBJ1-3 genes, gives the full variable domain EADIYQTPRYLVIGTGKKITLECSQTMGHDKMYWYQQDPGMELHLIHYSYGVNSTEKGDLSSESTVSRIRTEHFPLTLESARPSHTSQYLCASSEQGPSGNTIYFGEGSWLTVV.